This T cell receptor (beta chain) was recorded in a study of T cells after yellow fever vaccination. V was trimmed by 3 bases and J by 1 base, leaving 13 bases between them. This CDR3 has 16 amino acids. Looked up from germline, CDR1 is LNHNV and CDR2 is YYDKDF (reference sequence). MiXCR, applied by TCRdb to the 5' RACE reads, yields one record per CDR3 protein. The table records hundreds of thousands of distinct CDR3 sequences, more than 9% of them present only once. This clonotype appeared a few times. The antigen remains undetermined. Findings and caveats of the study: Contaminating bulk clonotypes could be abundant in FACS-sorted repertoires. A minor fraction of clonotypes spanned both CD4 and CD8 compartments.

The source is a man under 40 who received the YFV17D yellow fever vaccine. The chain combines TRBV15 with TRBJ2-1; tentatively, D is TRBD2 (6 bases). Sequencing was performed on PBMCs, taken on the day of the yellow fever booster vaccination. Written as DNA, the CDR3 is TGTGCCACCAGCAGTCGGATTAGCGGTTCCTACAATGAGCAGTTCTTC. Amino acids: CATSSRISGSYNEQFF.